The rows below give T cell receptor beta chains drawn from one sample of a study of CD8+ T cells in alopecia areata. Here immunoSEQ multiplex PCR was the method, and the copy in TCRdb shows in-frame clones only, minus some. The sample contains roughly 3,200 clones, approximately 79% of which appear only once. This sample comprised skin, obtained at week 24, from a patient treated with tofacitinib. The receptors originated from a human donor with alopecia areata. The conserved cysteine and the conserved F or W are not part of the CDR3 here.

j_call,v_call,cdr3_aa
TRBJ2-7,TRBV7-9,ASSQITWAGVKTYEQY
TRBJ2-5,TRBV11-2,ASSLRTRETQY
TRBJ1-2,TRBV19,ASTTGIYGYT
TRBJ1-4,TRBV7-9,ASSPRGNQGADGLF
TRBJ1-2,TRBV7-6,ASSASPGQGYGYT
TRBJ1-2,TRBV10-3,AIRPTGGGGYT
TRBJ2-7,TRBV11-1,ASSRARMGEQY
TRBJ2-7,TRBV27,ASSPRGGIAYEQY
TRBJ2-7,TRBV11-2,ASSSGGGLYYEQY
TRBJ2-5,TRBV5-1,ASSWTSEETQY
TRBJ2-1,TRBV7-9,ASSSTEPRDSISYNEQF